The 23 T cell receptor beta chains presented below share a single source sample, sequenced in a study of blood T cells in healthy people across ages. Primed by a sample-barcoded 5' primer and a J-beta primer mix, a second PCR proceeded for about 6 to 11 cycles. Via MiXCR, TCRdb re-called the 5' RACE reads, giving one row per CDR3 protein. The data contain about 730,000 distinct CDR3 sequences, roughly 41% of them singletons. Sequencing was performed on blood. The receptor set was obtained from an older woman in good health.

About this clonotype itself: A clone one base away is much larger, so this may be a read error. The CDR3 nucleotides are TGTGCCAGCGGTTTTGCGGGGACACAAGAGACCCAGTACTTC. It codes for CASGFAGTQETQYF. This rearrangement joins TRBV12-3 or TRBV12-4 to TRBJ2-5; D could derive from TRBD1 or TRBD2 (6 bases each). The CDR3 has 14 amino acids.

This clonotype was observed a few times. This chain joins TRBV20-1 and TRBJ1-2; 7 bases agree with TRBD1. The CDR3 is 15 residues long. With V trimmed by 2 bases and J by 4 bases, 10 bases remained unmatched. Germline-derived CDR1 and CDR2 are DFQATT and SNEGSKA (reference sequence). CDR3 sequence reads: CSARKTSGTAYGYTF. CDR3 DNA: TGCAGTGCTAGAAAAACGAGCGGGACAGCCTATGGCTACACCTTC.

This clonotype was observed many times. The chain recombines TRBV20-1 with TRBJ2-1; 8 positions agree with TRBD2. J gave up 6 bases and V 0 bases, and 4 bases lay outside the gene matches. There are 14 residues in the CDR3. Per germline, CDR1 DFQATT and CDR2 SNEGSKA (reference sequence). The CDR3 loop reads CSARDLAGGNEQFF. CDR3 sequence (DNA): TGCAGTGCTAGAGATCTTGCGGGGGGCAATGAGCAGTTCTTC.

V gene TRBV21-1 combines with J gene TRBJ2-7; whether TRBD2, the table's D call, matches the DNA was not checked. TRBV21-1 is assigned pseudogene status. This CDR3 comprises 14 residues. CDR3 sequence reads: CATQGGLAGVEQYF. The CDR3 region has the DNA TGTGCCACCCAGGGGGGACTAGCGGGAGTGGAGCAGTACTTC.

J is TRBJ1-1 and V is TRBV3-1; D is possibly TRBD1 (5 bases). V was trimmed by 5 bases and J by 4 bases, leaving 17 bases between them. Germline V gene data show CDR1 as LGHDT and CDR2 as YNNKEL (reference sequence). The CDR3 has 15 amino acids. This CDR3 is CASSTGGVGVTEAFF. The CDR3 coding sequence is TGTGCCAGCAGCACCGGGGGGGTAGGGGTCACTGAAGCTTTCTTT.

The CDR3: CSAYKPGRSGYGYTF. The CDR3 DNA sequence: TGCAGTGCTTATAAACCCGGGAGGTCCGGCTATGGCTACACCTTC. The chain uses TRBV20-1 and TRBJ1-2; unclear D gene. Looked up from germline, CDR1 is DFQATT and CDR2 is SNEGSKA (reference sequence). This CDR3 region has 15 residues. Trimming cost V 5 bases and J 4 bases, with 20 bases left between them.

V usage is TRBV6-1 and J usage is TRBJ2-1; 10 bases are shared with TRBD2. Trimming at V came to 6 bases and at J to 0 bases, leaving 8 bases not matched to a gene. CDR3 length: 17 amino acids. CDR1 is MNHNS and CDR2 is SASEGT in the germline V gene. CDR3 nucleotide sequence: TGTGCCAGCAGAACCCGGACTAGCGGTGTCTCCTACAATGAGCAGTTCTTC. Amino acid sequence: CASRTRTSGVSYNEQFF.

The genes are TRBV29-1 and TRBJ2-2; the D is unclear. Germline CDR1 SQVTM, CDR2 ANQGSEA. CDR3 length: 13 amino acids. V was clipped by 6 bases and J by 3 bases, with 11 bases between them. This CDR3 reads CSVGHSDTGELFF. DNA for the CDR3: TGCAGCGTAGGCCACTCGGACACCGGGGAGCTGTTTTTT.

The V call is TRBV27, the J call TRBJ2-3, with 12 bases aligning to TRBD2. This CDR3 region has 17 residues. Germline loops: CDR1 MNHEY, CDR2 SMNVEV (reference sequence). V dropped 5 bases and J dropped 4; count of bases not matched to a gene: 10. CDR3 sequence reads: CASSLRTSGIVADTQYF. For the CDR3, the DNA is TGTGCCAGCAGTCTCCGGACTAGCGGGATCGTAGCAGATACGCAGTATTTT.

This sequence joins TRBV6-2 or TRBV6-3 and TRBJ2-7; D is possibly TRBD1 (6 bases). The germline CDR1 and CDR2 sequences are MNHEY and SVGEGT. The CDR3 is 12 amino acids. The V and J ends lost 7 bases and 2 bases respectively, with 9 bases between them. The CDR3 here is CASNDRPYEQYF. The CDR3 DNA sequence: TGTGCCAGCAACGACAGGCCCTACGAGCAGTACTTC.

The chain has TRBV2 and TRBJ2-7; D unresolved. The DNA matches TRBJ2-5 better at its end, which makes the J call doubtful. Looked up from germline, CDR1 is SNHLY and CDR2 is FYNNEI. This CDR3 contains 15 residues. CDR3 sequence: CASSELPGFGETQYF. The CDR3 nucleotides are TGTGCCAGCAGTGAATTGCCCGGCTTCGGGGAGACCCAGTACTTC.

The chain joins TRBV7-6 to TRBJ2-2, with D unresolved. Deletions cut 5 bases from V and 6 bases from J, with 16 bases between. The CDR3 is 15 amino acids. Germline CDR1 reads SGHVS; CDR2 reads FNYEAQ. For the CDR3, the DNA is TGTGCCAGCAGCCCCCCGGGCGGCGAGGCCGGGGAGCTGTTTTTT. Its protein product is CASSPPGGEAGELFF.

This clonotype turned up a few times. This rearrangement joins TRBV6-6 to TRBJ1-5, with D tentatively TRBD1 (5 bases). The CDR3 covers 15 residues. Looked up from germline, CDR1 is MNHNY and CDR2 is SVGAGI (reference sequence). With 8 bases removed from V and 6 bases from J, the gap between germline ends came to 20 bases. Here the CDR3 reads CASYQGLASPQPQHF. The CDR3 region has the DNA TGTGCCAGCTACCAGGGTTTAGCCTCCCCTCAGCCCCAGCATTTT.

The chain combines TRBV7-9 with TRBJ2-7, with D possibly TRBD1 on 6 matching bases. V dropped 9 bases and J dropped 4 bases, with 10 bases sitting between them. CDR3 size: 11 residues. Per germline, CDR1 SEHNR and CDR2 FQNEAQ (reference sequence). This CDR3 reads CARQGWYEQYF. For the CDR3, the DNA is TGTGCCAGACAGGGATGGTACGAGCAGTACTTC.

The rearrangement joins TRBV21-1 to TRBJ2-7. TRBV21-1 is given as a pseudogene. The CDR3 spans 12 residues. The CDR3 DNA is TGTGCCAGCAGCAAAGGAGAGCACGAGCAGTACTTC. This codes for CASSKGEHEQYF.

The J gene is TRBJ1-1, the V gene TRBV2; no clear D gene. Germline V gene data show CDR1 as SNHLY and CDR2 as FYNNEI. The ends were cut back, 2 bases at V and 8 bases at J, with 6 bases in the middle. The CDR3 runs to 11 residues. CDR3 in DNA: TGTGCCAGCAGTGAATTGCTGGAAGCTTTCTTT. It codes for CASSELLEAFF.

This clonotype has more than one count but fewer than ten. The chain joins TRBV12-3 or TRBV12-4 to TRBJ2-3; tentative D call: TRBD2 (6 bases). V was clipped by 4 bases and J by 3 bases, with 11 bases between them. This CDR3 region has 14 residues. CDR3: CASSWEEVTDTQYF. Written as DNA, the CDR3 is TGTGCCAGCAGTTGGGAGGAGGTGACAGATACGCAGTATTTT.

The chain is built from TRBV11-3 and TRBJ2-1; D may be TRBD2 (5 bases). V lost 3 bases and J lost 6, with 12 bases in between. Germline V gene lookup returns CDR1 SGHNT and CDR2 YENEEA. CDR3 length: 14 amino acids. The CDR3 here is CASSFSGLSNEQFF. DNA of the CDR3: TGTGCCAGCAGCTTCTCCGGACTTTCCAATGAGCAGTTCTTC.

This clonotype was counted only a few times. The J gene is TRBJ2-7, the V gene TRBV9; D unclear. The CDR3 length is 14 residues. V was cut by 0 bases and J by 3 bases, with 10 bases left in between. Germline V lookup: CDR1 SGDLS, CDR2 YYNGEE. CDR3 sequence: CASSVDGYSYEQYF. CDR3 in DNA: TGTGCCAGCAGCGTAGACGGGTATAGCTACGAGCAGTACTTC.

The CDR3 sequence is CAISGTGYGQDNEQFF. In nucleotides, the CDR3 is TGTGCCATCAGCGGGACAGGCTACGGCCAAGACAATGAGCAGTTCTTC. J is TRBJ2-1 and V is TRBV10-3, with TRBD1 matching 8 bases. Germline V gene data show CDR1 as ENHRY and CDR2 as SYGVKD. The V segment lost 6 bases and the J segment 5 bases; nucleotides outside the gene matches: 12. CDR3 length: 16 residues.

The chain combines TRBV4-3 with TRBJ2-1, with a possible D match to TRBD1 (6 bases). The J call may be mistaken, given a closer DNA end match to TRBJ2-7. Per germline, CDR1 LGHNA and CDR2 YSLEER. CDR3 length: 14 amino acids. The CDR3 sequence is CASSQVVGDNEQYF. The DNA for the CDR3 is TGCGCCAGCAGCCAAGTGGTCGGGGACAATGAGCAGTACTTC.

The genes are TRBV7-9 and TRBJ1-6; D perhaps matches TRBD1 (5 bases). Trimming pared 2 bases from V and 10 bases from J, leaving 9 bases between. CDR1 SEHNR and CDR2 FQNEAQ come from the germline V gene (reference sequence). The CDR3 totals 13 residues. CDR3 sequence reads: CASSLTGQSPLHF. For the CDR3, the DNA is TGTGCCAGCAGCTTAACAGGACAATCACCCCTCCACTTT.

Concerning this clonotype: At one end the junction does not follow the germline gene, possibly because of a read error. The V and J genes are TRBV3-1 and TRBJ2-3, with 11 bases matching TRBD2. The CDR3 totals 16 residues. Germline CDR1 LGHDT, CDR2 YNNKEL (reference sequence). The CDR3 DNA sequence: TGTGCCGGCAGCCTCAGACTAGCGGGGAACACAGATACGCAGTATTTT. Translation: CAGSLRLAGNTDTQYF.